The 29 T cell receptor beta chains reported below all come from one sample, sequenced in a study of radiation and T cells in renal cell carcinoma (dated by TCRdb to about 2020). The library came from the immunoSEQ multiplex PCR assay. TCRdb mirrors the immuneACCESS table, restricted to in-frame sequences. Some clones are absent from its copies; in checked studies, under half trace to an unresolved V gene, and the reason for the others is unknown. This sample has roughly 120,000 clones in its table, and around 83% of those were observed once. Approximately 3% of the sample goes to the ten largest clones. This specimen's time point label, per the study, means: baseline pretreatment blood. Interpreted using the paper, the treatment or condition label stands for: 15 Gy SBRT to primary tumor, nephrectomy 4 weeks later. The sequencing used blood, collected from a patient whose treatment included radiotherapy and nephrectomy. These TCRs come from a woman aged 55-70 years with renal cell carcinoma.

In DNA form, the CDR3 reads TGCGCCAGCAGGCCTCAGAACACCGGGGAGCTGTTTTTT. This gives the protein CASRPQNTGELFF. The chain combines TRBV10-1 with TRBJ2-2; no clear D. The CDR3 sequence is 13 residues long. Germline assignment: CDR1 WNHNN and CDR2 SYGVQD (reference sequence). Deletions cut 6 bases from V and 1 base from J, with 6 bases between.

The CDR3 bases are TGTGCCAGCAGCTTCGGGCAGAATAATTCACCCCTCCACTTT. It translates to CASSFGQNNSPLHF. The rearrangement links TRBV7-9 to TRBJ1-6; D gene unclear. Germline-derived CDR1 and CDR2 are SEHNR and FQNEAQ (reference sequence). The CDR3 is 14 amino acids. V gave up 3 bases and J gave up 5 bases, with 8 bases separating them. Using reference TRBV7-9 and TRBJ1-6 for the parts outside the CDR3, the full variable domain is DTGVSQNPRHKITKRGQNVTFRCDPISEHNRLYWYRQTLGQGPEFLTYFQNEAQLEKSRLLSDRFSAERPKGSFSTLEIQRTEQGDSAMYLCASSFGQNNSPLHFGNGTRLTVT.

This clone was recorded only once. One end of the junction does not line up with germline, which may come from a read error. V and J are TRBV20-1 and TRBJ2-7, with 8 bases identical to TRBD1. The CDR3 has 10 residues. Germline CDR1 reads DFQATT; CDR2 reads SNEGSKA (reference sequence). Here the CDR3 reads CSASGDRRVF. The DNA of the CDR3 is TGCAGTGCTAGTGGGGACAGGAGGGTCTTC.

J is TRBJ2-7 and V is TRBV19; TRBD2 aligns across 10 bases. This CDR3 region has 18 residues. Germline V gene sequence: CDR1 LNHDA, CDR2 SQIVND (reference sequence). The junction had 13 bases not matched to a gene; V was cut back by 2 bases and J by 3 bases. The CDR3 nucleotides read TGTGCCAGTAGTATATCGAACTTACCTAGCGGGAGTTACTACGAGCAGTACTTC. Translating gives CASSISNLPSGSYYEQYF.

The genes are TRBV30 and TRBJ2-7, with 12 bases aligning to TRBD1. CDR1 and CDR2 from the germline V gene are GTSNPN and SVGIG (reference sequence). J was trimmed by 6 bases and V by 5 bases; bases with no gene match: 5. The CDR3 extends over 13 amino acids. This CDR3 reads CAWLGQGAAEQYF. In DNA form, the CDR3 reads TGTGCCTGGTTGGGACAGGGGGCGGCCGAGCAGTACTTC.

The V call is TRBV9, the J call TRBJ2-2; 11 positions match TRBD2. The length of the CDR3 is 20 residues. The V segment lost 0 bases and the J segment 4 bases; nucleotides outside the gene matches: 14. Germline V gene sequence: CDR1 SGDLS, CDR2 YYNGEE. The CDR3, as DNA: TGTGCCAGCAGCGTAGAGGCTAGCGGGAGGATAGAGCGGGGCACCGGGGAGCTGTTTTTT. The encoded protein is CASSVEASGRIERGTGELFF.

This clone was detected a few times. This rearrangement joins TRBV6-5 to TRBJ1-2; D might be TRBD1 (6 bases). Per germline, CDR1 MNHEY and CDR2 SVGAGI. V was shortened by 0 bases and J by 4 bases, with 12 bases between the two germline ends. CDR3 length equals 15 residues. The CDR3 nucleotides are TGTGCCAGCAGTTACTCAGGGGGGGGGAGCTATGGCTACACCTTC. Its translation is CASSYSGGGSYGYTF.

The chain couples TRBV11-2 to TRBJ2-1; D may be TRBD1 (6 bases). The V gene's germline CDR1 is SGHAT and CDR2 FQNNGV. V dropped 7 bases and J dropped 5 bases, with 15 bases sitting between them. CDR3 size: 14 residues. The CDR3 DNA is TGTGCCAGCACCGAAAACAGGGCCCACAATGAGCAGTTCTTC. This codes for CASTENRAHNEQFF.

This CDR3 reads CASSLGLAASYEQYF. The CDR3 coding sequence is TGCGCCAGCAGCTTGGGATTGGCAGCCTCCTACGAGCAGTACTTC. The V gene is TRBV5-1, the J gene TRBJ2-7; D not certain. V lost 0 bases to trimming and J lost 0 bases, with 10 bases between them. The CDR3 is made up of 15 amino acids. Germline V gives CDR1 SGHRS, CDR2 YFSETQ.

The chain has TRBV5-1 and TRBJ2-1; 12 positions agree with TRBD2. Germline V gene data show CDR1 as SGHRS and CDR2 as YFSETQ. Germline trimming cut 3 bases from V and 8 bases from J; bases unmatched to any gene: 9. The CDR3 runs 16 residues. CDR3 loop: CASSYRLAGAGDEQFF. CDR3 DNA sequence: TGCGCCAGCAGCTACCGACTAGCGGGGGCCGGCGATGAGCAGTTCTTC.

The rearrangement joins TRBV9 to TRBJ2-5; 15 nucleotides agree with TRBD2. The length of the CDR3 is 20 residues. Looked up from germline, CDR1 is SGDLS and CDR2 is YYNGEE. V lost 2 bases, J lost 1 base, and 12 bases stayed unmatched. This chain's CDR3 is CASSVHPGLAGGSRQETQYF. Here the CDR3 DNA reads TGTGCCAGCAGCGTTCATCCGGGACTAGCGGGGGGCTCTCGCCAAGAGACCCAGTACTTC.

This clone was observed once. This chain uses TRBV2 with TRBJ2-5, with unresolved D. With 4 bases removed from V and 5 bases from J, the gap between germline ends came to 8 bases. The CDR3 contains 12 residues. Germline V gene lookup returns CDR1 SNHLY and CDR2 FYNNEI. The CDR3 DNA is TGTGCCAGCAGTGCCCTAAGGGAGACCCAGTACTTC. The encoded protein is CASSALRETQYF.

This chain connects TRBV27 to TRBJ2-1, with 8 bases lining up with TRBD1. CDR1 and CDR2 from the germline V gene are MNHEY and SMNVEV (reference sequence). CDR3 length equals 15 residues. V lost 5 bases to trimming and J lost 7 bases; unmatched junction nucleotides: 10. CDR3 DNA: TGTGCCAGCAGTCCAGGGGGCCCCTATGGGAATGAGCAGTTCTTC. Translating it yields CASSPGGPYGNEQFF.

The CDR3 reads CASSPRDYQETQYF. The CDR3 nucleotides read TGTGCCAGCAGCCCCCGGGACTATCAAGAGACCCAGTACTTC. The V call is TRBV9, the J call TRBJ2-5; the match to TRBD2 covers 7 bases. This CDR3 has 14 amino acids. CDR1 is SGDLS, CDR2 YYNGEE, per germline. Trimming cost V 4 bases and J 2 bases; bases outside gene matches: 5. Filled out from reference TRBV9 and TRBJ2-5, the complete variable domain reads DSGVTQTPKHLITATGQRVTLRCSPRSGDLSVYWYQQSLDQGLQFLIQYYNGEERAKGNILERFSAQQFPDLHSELNLSSLELGDSALYFCASSPRDYQETQYFGPGTRLLVL.

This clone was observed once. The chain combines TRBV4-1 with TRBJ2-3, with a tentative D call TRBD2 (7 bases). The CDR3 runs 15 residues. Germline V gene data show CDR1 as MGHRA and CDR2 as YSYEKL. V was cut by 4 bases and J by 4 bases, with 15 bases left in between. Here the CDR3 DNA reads TGCGCCAGCAGCCCCCAGGAGGGGGGGGCAGATACGCAGTATTTT. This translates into CASSPQEGGADTQYF.

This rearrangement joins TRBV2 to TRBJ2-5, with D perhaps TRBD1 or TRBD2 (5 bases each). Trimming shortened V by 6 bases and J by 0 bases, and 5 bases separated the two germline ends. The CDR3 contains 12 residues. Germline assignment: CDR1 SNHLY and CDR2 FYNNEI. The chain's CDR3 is CASRGDQETQYF. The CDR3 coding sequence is TGTGCCAGCAGGGGGGACCAAGAGACCCAGTACTTC.

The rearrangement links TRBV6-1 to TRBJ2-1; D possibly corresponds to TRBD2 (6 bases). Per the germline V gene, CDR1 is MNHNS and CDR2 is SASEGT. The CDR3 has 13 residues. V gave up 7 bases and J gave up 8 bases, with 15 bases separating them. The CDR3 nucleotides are TGTGCCAGCATCCCGGGCGGGGTGGATGAGCAGTTCTTC. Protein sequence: CASIPGGVDEQFF.

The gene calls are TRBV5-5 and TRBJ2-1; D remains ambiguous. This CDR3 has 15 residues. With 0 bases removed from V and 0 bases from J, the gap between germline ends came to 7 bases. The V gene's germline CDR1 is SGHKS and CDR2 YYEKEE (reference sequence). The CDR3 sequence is CASSLGESSYNEQFF. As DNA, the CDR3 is TGTGCCAGCAGCTTGGGGGAATCCTCCTACAATGAGCAGTTCTTC.

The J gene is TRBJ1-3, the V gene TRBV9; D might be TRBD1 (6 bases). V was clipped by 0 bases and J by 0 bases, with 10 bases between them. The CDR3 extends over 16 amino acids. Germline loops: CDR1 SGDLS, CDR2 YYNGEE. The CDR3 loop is CASSVAGHSSGNTIYF. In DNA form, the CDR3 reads TGTGCCAGCAGCGTAGCGGGACATAGCTCTGGAAACACCATATATTTT.

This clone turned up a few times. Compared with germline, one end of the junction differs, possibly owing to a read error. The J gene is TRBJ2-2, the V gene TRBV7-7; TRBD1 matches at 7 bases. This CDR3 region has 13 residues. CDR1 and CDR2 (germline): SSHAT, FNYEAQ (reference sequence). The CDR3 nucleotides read TGTGCTAGCAGAGACAGGGACACCGGGGAGCTGTTTTTT. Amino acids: CASRDRDTGELFF.

Written as DNA, the CDR3 is TGCGCCAGCAGCTTGGCCGAGGGAGGCCCCAACACTGAAGCTTTCTTT. Its translation: CASSLAEGGPNTEAFF. The gene calls are TRBV5-1 and TRBJ1-1; D not certain. Trimming took off 0 bases at V and 2 bases at J, with 14 bases between the two ends. Looked up from germline, CDR1 is SGHRS and CDR2 is YFSETQ. The CDR3 extends over 16 amino acids.

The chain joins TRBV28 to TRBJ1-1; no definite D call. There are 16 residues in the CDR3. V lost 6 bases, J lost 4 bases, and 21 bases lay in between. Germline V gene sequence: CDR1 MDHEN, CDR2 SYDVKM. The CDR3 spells CASSPTELLKGTEAFF. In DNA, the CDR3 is TGTGCCAGCAGCCCGACGGAACTTCTTAAGGGCACTGAAGCTTTCTTT. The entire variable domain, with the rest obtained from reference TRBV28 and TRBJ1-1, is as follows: DVKVTQSSRYLVKRTGEKVFLECVQDMDHENMFWYRQDPGLGLRLIYFSYDVKMKEKGDIPEGYSVSREKKERFSLILESASTNQTSMYLCASSPTELLKGTEAFFGQGTRLTVV.

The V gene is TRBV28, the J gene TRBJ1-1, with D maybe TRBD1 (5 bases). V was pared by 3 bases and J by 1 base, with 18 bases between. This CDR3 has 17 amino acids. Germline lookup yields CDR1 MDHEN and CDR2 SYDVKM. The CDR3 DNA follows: TGTGCCAGCAGTTTCCGCGCCTCGGACACCTCGAACACTGAAGCTTTCTTT. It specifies CASSFRASDTSNTEAFF.

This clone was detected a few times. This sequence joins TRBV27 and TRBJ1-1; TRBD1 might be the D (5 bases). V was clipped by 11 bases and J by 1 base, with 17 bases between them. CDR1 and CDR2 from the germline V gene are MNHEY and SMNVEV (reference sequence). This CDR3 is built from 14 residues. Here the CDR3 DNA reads TGTGCCGGGCCTGGGGCAGCCCCGAACACTGAAGCTTTCTTT. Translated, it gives CAGPGAAPNTEAFF.

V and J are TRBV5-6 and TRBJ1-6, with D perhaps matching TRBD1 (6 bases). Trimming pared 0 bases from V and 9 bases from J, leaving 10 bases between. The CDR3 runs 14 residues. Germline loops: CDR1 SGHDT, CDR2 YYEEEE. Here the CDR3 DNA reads TGTGCCAGCAGCTTGGACAGGGCGGTTTCACCCCTCCACTTT. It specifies CASSLDRAVSPLHF. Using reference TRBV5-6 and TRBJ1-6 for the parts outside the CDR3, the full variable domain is DAGVTQSPTHLIKTRGQQVTLRCSPKSGHDTVSWYQQALGQGPQFIFQYYEEEERQRGNFPDRFSGHQFPNYSSELNVNALLLGDSALYLCASSLDRAVSPLHFGNGTRLTVT.

In DNA, the CDR3 is TGTGCCAGCAGTCCTACACAGTTCTCGAGTGGGGCCAACGTCCTGACTTTC. Translating it yields CASSPTQFSSGANVLTF. The chain recombines TRBV28 with TRBJ2-6; D uncertain. The CDR3 sequence is 17 residues long. Trimming pared 5 bases from V and 3 bases from J, leaving 17 bases between. Looked up from germline, CDR1 is MDHEN and CDR2 is SYDVKM.

The CDR3 is CASSQSRGRSRGLSGANVLTF. DNA of the CDR3: TGCGCCAGCAGTCAATCGAGGGGGCGAAGCAGGGGCCTCTCTGGGGCCAACGTCCTGACTTTC. The rearrangement joins TRBV23-1 to TRBJ2-6; 7 nucleotides agree with TRBD1. TRBV23-1 is noted as an ORF with a role that remains uncertain. CDR3 length equals 21 residues. V shed 0 bases, J shed 0 bases, and the junction held 14 bases outside the gene matches.

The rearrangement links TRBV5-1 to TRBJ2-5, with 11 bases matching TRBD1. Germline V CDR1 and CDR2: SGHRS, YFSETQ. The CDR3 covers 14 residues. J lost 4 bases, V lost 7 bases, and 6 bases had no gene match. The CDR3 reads CASGGQGAGETQYF. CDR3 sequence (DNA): TGCGCCAGCGGAGGACAGGGGGCAGGAGAGACCCAGTACTTC.

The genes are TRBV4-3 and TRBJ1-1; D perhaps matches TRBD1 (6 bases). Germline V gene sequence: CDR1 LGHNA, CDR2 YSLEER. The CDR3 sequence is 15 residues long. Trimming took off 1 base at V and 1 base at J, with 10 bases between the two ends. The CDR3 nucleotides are TGCGCCAGCAGCCAAGGTGAAGGGGGGAACACTGAAGCTTTCTTT. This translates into CASSQGEGGNTEAFF.